Each of the 5 T cell receptor beta chains below was sequenced from the same sample in a study of blood T cell repertoires in COVID-19. Here immunoSEQ multiplex PCR was the method, and the copy in TCRdb shows in-frame clones only, minus some. The sample carries some 400,000 clones, about 88% recorded once. Sequenced input: peripheral blood. These receptors were taken from a human donor in a cohort sampled during active COVID-19.

The chain recombines TRBV5-1 with TRBJ2-5, with 7 bases identical to TRBD2. CDR1 SGHRS and CDR2 YFSETQ come from the germline V gene. CDR3 length equals 14 residues. V was clipped by 3 bases and J by 4 bases; unmatched bases: 6. CDR3 sequence: CASSWTSRRETQYF. The CDR3, as DNA: TGCGCCAGCAGCTGGACTAGTCGCCGAGAGACCCAGTACTTC.

This clone was seen only a few times. The chain links TRBV5-1 to TRBJ2-1, with D perhaps TRBD2 (6 bases). The CDR3 extends over 16 amino acids. Per germline, CDR1 SGHRS and CDR2 YFSETQ. V shed 0 bases and J shed 3 bases, with 13 bases lying between them. The CDR3 sequence: CASSLEPSDLYNEQFF. CDR3 in DNA: TGCGCCAGCAGCTTGGAGCCTAGCGACCTCTACAATGAGCAGTTCTTC.

In this sample, this clone turned up a few times. The chain carries TRBV7-9 and TRBJ2-1; TRBD2 might be the D (6 bases). This CDR3 is built from 14 residues. The germline gives CDR1 SEHNR, CDR2 FQNEAQ (reference sequence). V gave up 2 bases and J gave up 7 bases, with 12 bases separating them. This chain's CDR3 is CASSLPGLLNEQFF. In DNA form, the CDR3 reads TGTGCCAGCAGCTTACCGGGACTTTTGAATGAGCAGTTCTTC.

The genes are TRBV19 and TRBJ1-4; D might be TRBD1 (5 bases). V was pared by 6 bases and J by 4 bases, with 9 bases between. Germline V gene sequence: CDR1 LNHDA, CDR2 SQIVND (reference sequence). This CDR3 region has 13 residues. CDR3 coding DNA: TGTGCCAGTAGCGACAGTGGTAATGAAAAACTGTTTTTT. Translated: CASSDSGNEKLFF. The complete variable domain, with remaining parts taken from reference TRBV19 and TRBJ1-4, reads DGGITQSPKYLFRKEGQNVTLSCEQNLNHDAMYWYRQDPGQGLRLIYYSQIVNDFQKGDIAEGYSVSREKKESFPLTVTSAQKNPTAFYLCASSDSGNEKLFFGSGTQLSVL.

Only one count was recorded for this clone. The chain combines TRBV6-5 with TRBJ2-7; 12 positions match TRBD2. This CDR3 has 15 residues. Per the germline V gene, CDR1 is MNHEY and CDR2 is SVGAGI. The ends lost 6 bases at V and 5 bases at J; junction bases unmatched: 8. CDR3 bases: TGTGCCAGCAGCCGGACTAGCGGGAACGTCGACGAGCAGTACTTC. It specifies CASSRTSGNVDEQYF.